This T cell receptor beta chain was retrieved from a study of shared clonotypes between healthy human individuals. CD45RO-negative, CCR7-selected cells formed the naive CD8 fraction, which excluded terminally differentiated effector memory CD45RA+ cells. Repertoires were generated with immunoSEQ multiplex PCR, while TCRdb's copy carries only in-frame clones and drops some. This sample carries around 1.9 million clones, approximately 94% of them seen once, and the ten largest clones take over 1.5%. Only a few counts were recorded for this clone. This TCR was recovered from a man aged 18-30 years in good health. Some clones in this sample may be carry-over from other donors' samples. Material: naive CD8+ T cells from PBMCs.

DNA of the CDR3: TGTGCCACCGGACAATCGTCTCGTGGCACCATATATTTT. It codes for CATGQSSRGTIYF. The V gene is TRBV25-1, the J gene TRBJ1-3; the D gene is possibly TRBD1 (5 bases). The V end was cut by 10 bases, the J end by 9 bases, with 19 bases between. The CDR3 spans 13 residues. Germline assignment: CDR1 MGHDK and CDR2 SYGVNS.